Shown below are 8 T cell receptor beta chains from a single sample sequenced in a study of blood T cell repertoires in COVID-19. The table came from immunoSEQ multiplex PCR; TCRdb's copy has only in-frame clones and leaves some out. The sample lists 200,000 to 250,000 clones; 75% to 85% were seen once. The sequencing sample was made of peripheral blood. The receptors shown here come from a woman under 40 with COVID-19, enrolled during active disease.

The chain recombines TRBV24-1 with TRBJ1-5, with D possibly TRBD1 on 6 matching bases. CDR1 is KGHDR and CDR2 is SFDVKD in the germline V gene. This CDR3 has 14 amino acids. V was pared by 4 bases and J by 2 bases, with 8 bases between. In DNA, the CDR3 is TGTGCCACCAGTGACCCAGGGGGCAATCAGCCCCAGCATTTT. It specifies CATSDPGGNQPQHF.

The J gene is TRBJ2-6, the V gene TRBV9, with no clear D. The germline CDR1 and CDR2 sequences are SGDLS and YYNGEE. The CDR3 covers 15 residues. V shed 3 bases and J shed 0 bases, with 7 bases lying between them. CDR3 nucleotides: TGTGCCAGCAGCGGGCCAGGCTCTGGGGCCAACGTCCTGACTTTC. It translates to CASSGPGSGANVLTF.

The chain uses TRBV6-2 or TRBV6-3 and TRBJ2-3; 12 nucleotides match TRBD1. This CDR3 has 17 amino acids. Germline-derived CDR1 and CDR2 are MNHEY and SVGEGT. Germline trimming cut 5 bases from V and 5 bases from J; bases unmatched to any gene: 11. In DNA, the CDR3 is TGTGCCAGCAGTGATCGGGACAGGGGGCGCAGGCTAGATACGCAGTATTTT. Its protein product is CASSDRDRGRRLDTQYF.

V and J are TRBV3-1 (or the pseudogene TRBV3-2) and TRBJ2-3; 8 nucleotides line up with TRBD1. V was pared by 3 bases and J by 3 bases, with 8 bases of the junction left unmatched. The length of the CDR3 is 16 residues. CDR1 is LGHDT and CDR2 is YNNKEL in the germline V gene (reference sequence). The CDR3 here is CASSHSGGDRTDTQYF. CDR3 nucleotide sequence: TGTGCCAGCAGCCATTCAGGGGGCGACAGAACAGATACGCAGTATTTT.

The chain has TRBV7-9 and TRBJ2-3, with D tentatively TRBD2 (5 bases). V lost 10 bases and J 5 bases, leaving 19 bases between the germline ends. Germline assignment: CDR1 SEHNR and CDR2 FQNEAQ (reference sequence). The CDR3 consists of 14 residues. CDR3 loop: CAIVRAPEGDTQYF. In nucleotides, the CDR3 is TGTGCCATCGTGAGGGCCCCCGAGGGAGATACGCAGTATTTT.

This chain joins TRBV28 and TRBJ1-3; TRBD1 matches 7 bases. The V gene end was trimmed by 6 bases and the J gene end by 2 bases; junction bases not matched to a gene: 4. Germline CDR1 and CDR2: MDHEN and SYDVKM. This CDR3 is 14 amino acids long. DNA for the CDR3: TGTGCCAGCAGGATCACAGGGGCTGGAAACACCATATATTTT. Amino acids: CASRITGAGNTIYF.

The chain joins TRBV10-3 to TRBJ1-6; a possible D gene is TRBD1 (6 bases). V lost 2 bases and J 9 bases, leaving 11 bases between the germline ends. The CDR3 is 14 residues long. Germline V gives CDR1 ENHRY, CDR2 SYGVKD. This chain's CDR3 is CAISEVDSGSPLHF. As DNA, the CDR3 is TGTGCCATCAGTGAGGTGGACAGCGGTTCACCCCTCCACTTT.

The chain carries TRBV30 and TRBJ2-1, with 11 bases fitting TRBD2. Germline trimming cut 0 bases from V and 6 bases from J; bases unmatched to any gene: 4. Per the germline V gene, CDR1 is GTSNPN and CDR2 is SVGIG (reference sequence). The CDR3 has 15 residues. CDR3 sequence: CAWSVWLAGGNEQFF. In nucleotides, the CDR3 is TGTGCCTGGAGTGTATGGCTAGCGGGAGGCAATGAGCAGTTCTTC.